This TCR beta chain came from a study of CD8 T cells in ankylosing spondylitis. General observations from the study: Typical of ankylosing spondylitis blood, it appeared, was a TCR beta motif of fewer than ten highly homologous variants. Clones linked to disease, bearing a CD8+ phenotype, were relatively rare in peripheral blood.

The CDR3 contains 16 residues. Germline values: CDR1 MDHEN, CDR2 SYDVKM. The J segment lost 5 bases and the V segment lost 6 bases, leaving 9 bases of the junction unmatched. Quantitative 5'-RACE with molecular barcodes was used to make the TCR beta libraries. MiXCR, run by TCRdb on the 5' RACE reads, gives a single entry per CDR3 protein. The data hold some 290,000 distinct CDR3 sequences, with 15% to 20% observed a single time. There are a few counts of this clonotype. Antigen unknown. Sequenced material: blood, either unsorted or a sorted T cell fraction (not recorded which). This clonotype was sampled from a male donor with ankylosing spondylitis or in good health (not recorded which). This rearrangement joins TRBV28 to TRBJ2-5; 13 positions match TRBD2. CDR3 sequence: CASSLTTSGGAETQYF. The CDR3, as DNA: TGTGCCAGCAGCCTAACCACTAGCGGGGGGGCGGAGACCCAGTACTTC.